The next 12 T cell receptor beta chains were all read from a single sample in a study of regulatory T cells in long-lasting Graves disease. Arm-PCR with iRepertoire HTBI primers amplified the CDR3 regions for these TCR beta libraries. From the multiplex PCR reads, TCRdb called clonotypes with MiXCR, one entry per CDR3 protein. The table lists roughly 500,000 distinct CDR3 sequences, about 14% of them singletons. The sample's time point: newly diagnosed GD, antithyroid drugs for less than 3 months. RNA isolated from PBMCs was used to make the TCR library. This same sample was also part of a study on T cells in Graves' hyperthyroidism and ophthalmopathy.

This specimen consisted of peripheral blood mononuclear cells (PBMCs), obtained at new diagnosis, from a patient treated with antithyroid drugs. These receptor sequences come from a woman in her 50s with Graves disease.

This clonotype came up many times. For the CDR3, the DNA is TGCAGTGCTCCTCGACTAGACGGGCTCGAGACCCAGTACTTC. It encodes CSAPRLDGLETQYF. This chain joins TRBV20-1 and TRBJ2-5, with D possibly matching TRBD2 (6 bases). V was pared by 5 bases and J by 5 bases, with 18 bases between. The CDR3 consists of 14 residues. The germline gives CDR1 DFQATT, CDR2 SNEGSKA (reference sequence).

There are a few counts of this clonotype. The V call is TRBV20-1, the J call TRBJ2-3; 9 nucleotides agree with TRBD2. The germline V gene has CDR1 DFQATT and CDR2 SNEGSKA (reference sequence). After removal of 1 base from V and 0 bases from J, the junction contained 5 bases not matched to a gene. CDR3 length: 16 residues. The CDR3 reads CSARVPGLASTDTQYF. CDR3 bases: TGCAGTGCTAGAGTCCCGGGACTAGCTAGCACAGATACGCAGTATTTT.

This clonotype was picked up many times. V is TRBV28 and J is TRBJ2-2, with unresolved D. The V gene lost 5 bases and the J gene lost 4 bases, with 8 bases spanning the gap. This CDR3 spans 13 amino acids. Germline values: CDR1 MDHEN, CDR2 SYDVKM. In nucleotides, the CDR3 is TGTGCCAGCAGTACCCCGCCCACCGGGGAGCTGTTTTTT. It encodes CASSTPPTGELFF. Combining the CDR3 with reference TRBV28 and TRBJ2-2 gives the whole variable domain DVKVTQSSRYLVKRTGEKVFLECVQDMDHENMFWYRQDPGLGLRLIYFSYDVKMKEKGDIPEGYSVSREKKERFSLILESASTNQTSMYLCASSTPPTGELFFGEGSRLTVL.

On this clonotype itself: One base away lies a much larger clone, so this may be a sequencing read error. V and J are TRBV12-3 or TRBV12-4 and TRBJ2-7, with TRBD1 matching 7 bases. The CDR3 is 17 amino acids. V trimming: 6 bases; J trimming: 0 bases; junction bases outside the gene matches: 14. This chain's CDR3 is CASSHLTDRSSSYEQYF. CDR3 bases: TGTGCCAGCAGCCACCTAACGGACAGGTCGAGCTCCTACGAGCAGTACTTC.

This clonotype was counted between two and nine times. This sequence joins TRBV12-3 or TRBV12-4 and TRBJ2-1, with 16 bases fitting TRBD2. Trimming took 3 bases from V and 8 from J; bases not matched to a gene: 10. The CDR3 extends over 18 amino acids. The CDR3 coding sequence is TGTGCCAGCAGTTTGGCCGGGACTAGCGGGAGGGCCGACGATGAGCAGTTCTTC. Encoded protein: CASSLAGTSGRADDEQFF.

This clonotype was observed many times. This chain connects TRBV6-4 to TRBJ2-7, with 9 nucleotides matching TRBD1. V lost 3 bases to trimming and J lost 2 bases; unmatched junction nucleotides: 8. The CDR3 loop spans 16 amino acids. CDR1 is MRHNA and CDR2 is SNTAGT in the germline V gene. CDR3 sequence (DNA): TGTGCCAGCAGTGAACTTCTGGGACAGGGAACCTACGAGCAGTACTTC. This gives the protein CASSELLGQGTYEQYF.

For this clonotype: Possible read error: a much larger clone is one base away. This sequence joins TRBV27 and TRBJ2-1; D perhaps matches TRBD1 (5 bases). The CDR3 contains 16 residues. V gave up 3 bases and J gave up 11 bases, with 23 bases separating them. The V gene's germline CDR1 is MNHEY and CDR2 SMNVEV (reference sequence). CDR3: CASSLGWTRGMNKQFF. CDR3 coding DNA: TGTGCCAGCAGTTTGGGGTGGACAAGAGGTATGAATAAGCAGTTCTTC.

The chain employs TRBV28 and TRBJ2-7, with 9 bases that match TRBD1. This CDR3 is built from 13 residues. Per the germline V gene, CDR1 is MDHEN and CDR2 is SYDVKM. Trimming cost V 5 bases and J 7 bases; bases outside gene matches: 6. Here the CDR3 DNA reads TGTGCCAGCAGTGGGGGACAGGGACGAGAGCAGTACTTC. Translation: CASSGGQGREQYF.

The sample holds a few counts of this clonotype. The CDR3 does not end in the conserved phenylalanine or tryptophan, so this is likely a read error. This chain connects TRBV20-1 to TRBJ2-1, with 7 bases lining up with TRBD2. The germline V gene encodes CDR1 DFQATT and CDR2 SNEGSKA (reference sequence). V gave up 2 bases and J gave up 5 bases; unmatched junction bases: 12. The CDR3 totals 16 residues. CDR3 bases: TGCAGTGCTAGACACCCCTGGGGCGGGAGCGACAATGAGCAGTTCCTC. Translating it yields CSARHPWGGSDNEQFL.

The table lists this clonotype with many counts. This chain uses TRBV28 with TRBJ2-5; TRBD1 matches at 7 bases. The V gene end was trimmed by 5 bases and the J gene end by 4 bases; junction bases not matched to a gene: 7. CDR1 and CDR2 from the germline V gene are MDHEN and SYDVKM. The CDR3 contains 14 residues. For the CDR3, the DNA is TGTGCCAGCAGTGGTGACAGGGTCGGAGAGACCCAGTACTTC. Amino acid sequence: CASSGDRVGETQYF. The full variable domain, rest sourced from reference TRBV28 and TRBJ2-5, is DVKVTQSSRYLVKRTGEKVFLECVQDMDHENMFWYRQDPGLGLRLIYFSYDVKMKEKGDIPEGYSVSREKKERFSLILESASTNQTSMYLCASSGDRVGETQYFGPGTRLLVL.

J is TRBJ2-3 and V is TRBV19; D tentatively reads TRBD1 or TRBD2 (5 bases each). Germline CDR1 and CDR2: LNHDA and SQIVND (reference sequence). The V end lost 7 bases, the J end lost 1 base, and 9 bases lay between the germline ends. The CDR3 is 13 residues long. The CDR3 nucleotides are TGTGCCAGTAACGAGGGGCGCACAGATACGCAGTATTTT. Its translation: CASNEGRTDTQYF.

Ten or more counts support this clonotype. The chain carries TRBV3-1 and TRBJ1-1; no clear D gene. V lost 1 base, J lost 6 bases, and 12 bases lay in between. The CDR3 length is 14 residues. Germline CDR1 is LGHDT and CDR2 is YNNKEL (reference sequence). For the CDR3, the DNA is TGTGCCAGCAGCCAAGGAGTGATACAGCCTGAAGCTTTCTTT. Translation: CASSQGVIQPEAFF. The full variable domain, with the rest looked up from reference TRBV3-1 and TRBJ1-1, is DTAVSQTPKYLVTQMGNDKSIKCEQNLGHDTMYWYKQDSKKFLKIMFSYNNKELIINETVPNRFSPKSPDKAHLNLHINSLELGDSAVYFCASSQGVIQPEAFFGQGTRLTVV.